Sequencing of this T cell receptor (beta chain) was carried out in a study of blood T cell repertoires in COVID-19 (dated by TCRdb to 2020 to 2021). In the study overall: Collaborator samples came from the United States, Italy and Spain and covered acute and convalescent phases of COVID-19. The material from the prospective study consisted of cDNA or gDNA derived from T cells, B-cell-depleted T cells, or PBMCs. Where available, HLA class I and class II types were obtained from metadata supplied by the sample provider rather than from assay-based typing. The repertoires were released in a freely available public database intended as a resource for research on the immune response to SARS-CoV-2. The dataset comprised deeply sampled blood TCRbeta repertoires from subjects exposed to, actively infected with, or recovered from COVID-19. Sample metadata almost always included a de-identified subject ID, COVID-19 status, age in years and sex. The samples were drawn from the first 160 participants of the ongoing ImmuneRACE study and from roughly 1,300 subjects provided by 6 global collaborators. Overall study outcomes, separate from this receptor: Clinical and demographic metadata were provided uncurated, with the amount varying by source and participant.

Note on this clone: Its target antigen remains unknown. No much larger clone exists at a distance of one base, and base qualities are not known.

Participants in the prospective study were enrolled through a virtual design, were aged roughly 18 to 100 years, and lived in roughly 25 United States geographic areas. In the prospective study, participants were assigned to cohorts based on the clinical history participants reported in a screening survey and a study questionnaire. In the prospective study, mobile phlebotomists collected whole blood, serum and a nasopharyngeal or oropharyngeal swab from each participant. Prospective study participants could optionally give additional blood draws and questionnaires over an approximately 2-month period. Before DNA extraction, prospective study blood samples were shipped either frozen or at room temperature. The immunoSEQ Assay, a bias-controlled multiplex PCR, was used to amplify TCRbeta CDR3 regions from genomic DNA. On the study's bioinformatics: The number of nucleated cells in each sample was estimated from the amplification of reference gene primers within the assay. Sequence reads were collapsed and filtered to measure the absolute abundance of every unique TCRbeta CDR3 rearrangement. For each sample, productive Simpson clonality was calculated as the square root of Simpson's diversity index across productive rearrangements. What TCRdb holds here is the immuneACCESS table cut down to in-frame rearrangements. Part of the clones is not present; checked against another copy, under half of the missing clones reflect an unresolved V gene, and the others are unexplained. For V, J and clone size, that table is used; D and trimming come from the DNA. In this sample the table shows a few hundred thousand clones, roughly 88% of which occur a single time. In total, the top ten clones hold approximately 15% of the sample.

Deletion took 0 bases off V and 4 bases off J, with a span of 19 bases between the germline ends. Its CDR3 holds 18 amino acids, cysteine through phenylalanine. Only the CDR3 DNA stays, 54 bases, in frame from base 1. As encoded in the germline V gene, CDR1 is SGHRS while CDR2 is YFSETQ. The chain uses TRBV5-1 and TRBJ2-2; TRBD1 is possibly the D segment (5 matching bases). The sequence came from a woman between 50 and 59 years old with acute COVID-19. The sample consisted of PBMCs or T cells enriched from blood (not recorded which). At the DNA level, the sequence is TGCGCCAGCAGCTTGGGGACACCGAGCCCTCGGGTCACCGGGGAGCTGTTTTTT. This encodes CASSLGTPSPRVTGELFF.